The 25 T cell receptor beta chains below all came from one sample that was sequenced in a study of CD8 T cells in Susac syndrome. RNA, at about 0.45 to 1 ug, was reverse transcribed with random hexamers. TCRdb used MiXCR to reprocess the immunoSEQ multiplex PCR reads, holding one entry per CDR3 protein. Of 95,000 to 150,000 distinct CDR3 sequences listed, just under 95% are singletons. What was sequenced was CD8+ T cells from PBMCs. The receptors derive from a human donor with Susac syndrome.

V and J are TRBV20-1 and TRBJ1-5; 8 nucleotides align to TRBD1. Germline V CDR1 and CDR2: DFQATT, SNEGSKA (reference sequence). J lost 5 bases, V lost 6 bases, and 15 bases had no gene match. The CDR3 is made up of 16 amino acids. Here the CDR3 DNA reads TGCAGTGCACAGGCGCGGGACAGGACAGTCGATCAGCCCCAGCATTTT. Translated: CSAQARDRTVDQPQHF.

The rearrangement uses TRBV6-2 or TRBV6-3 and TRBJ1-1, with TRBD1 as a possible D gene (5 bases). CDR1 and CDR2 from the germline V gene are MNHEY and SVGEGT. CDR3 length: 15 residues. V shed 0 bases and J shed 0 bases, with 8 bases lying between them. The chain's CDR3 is CASSYSGELNTEAFF. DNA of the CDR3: TGTGCCAGCAGTTACTCGGGGGAATTGAACACTGAAGCTTTCTTT.

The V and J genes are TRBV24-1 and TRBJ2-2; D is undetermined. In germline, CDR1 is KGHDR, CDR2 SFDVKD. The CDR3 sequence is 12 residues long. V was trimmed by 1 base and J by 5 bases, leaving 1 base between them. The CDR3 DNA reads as TGTGCCACCAGTGATTTAACCGGGGAGCTGTTTTTT. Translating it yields CATSDLTGELFF.

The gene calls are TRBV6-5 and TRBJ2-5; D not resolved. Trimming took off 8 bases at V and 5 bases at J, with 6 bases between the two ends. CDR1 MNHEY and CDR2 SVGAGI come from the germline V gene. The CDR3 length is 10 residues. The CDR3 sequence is CASGWETQYF. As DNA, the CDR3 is TGTGCCAGCGGATGGGAGACCCAGTACTTC.

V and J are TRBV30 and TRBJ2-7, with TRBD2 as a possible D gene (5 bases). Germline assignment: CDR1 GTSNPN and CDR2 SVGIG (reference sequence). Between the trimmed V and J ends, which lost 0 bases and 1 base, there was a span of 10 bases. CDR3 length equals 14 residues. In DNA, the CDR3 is TGTGCCTGGAGTGTACTCGCGGGTTCCTACGAGCAGTACTTC. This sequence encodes CAWSVLAGSYEQYF.

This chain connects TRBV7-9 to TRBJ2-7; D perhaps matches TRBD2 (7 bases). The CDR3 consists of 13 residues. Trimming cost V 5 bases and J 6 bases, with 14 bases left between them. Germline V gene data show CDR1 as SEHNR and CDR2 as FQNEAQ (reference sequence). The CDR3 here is CASSGPGGPEQYF. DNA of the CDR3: TGTGCCAGCAGCGGGCCGGGGGGCCCCGAGCAGTACTTC.

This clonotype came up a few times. This chain's CDR3 is CASSSYREPYEQYF. As DNA, the CDR3 is TGTGCCAGCAGCTCCTACAGAGAACCCTACGAGCAGTACTTC. The V call is TRBV7-9, the J call TRBJ2-7; no firm D call. Trimming took off 4 bases at V and 2 bases at J, with 12 bases between the two ends. This CDR3 is built from 14 residues. CDR1 SEHNR and CDR2 FQNEAQ come from the germline V gene (reference sequence).

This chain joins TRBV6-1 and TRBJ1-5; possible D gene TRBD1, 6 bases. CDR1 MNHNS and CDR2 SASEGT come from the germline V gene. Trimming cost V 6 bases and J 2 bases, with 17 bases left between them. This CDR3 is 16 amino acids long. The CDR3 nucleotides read TGTGCCAGCAGCCCGGGACACCGTTATGGCAATCAGCCCCAGCATTTT. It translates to CASSPGHRYGNQPQHF.

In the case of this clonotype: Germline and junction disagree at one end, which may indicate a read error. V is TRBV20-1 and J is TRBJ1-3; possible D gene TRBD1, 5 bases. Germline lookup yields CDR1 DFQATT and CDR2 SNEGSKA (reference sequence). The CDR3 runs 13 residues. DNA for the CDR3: TGCAGAGCTAGAGTAGGGGTAGAAAACACCATATATTTT. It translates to CRARVGVENTIYF.

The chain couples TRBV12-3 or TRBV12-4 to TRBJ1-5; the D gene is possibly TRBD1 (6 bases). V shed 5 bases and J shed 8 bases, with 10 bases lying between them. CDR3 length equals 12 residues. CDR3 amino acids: CASSGYREPQHF. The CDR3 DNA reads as TGTGCCAGCAGTGGATACAGGGAGCCCCAGCATTTT.

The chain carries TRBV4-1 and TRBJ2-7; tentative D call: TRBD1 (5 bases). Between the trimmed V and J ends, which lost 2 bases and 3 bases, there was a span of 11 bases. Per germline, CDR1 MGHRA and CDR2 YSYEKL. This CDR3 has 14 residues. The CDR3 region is CASSQTQASYEQYF. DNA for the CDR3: TGCGCCAGCAGCCAAACACAGGCCAGCTACGAGCAGTACTTC.

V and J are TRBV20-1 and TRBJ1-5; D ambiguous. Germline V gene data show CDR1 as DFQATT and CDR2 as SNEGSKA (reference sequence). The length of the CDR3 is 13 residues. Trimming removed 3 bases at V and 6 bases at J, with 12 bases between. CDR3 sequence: CSASIGTGQPQHF. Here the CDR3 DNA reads TGCAGTGCTAGTATAGGTACGGGTCAGCCCCAGCATTTT.

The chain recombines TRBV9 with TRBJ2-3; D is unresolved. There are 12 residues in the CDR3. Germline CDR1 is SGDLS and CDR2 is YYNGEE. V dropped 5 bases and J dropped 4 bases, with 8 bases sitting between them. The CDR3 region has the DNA TGTGCCAGCAGTATAGCTGCAGATACGCAGTATTTT. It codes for CASSIAADTQYF.

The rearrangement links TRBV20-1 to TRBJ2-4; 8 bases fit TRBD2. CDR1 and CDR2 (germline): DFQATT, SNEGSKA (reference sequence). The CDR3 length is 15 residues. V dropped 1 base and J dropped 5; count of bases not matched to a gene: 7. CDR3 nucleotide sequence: TGCAGTGCTAGAGTTAGCGGGGCCTTCCAAAACATTCAGTACTTC. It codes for CSARVSGAFQNIQYF.

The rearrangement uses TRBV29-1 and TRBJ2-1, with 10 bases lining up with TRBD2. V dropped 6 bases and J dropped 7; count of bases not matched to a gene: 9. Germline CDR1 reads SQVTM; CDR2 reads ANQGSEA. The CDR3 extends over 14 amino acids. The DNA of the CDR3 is TGCAGCGTAGCCCCGACTAGCGGGCGTAATGAGCAGTTCTTC. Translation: CSVAPTSGRNEQFF.

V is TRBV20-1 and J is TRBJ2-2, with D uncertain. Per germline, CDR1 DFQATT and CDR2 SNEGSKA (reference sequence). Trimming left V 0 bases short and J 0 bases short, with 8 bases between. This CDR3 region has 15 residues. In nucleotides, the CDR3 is TGCAGTGCTAGAGATTTCCGGGCGAACACCGGGGAGCTGTTTTTT. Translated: CSARDFRANTGELFF.

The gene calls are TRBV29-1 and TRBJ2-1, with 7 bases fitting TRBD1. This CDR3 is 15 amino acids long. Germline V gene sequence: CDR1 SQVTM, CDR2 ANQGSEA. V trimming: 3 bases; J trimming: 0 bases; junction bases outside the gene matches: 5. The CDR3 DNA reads TGCAGCGTTGAGATGGCAGGGGGCTCCTACAATGAGCAGTTCTTC. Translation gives CSVEMAGGSYNEQFF.

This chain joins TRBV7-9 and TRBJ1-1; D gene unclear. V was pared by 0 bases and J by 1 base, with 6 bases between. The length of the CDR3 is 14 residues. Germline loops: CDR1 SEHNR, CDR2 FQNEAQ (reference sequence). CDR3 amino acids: CASSLALPNTEAFF. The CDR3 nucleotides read TGTGCCAGCAGCTTAGCCCTACCGAACACTGAAGCTTTCTTT.

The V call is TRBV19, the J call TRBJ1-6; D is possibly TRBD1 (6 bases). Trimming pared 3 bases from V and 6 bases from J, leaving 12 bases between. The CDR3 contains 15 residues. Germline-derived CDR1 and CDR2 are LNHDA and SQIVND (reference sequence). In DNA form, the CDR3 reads TGTGCCAGTAGTATCCCGGGACACCTTAATTCACCCCTCCACTTT. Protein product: CASSIPGHLNSPLHF.

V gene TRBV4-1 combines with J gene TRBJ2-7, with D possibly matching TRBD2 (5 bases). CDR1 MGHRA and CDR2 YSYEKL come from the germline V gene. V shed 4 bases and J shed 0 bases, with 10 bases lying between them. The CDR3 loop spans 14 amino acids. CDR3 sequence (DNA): TGCGCCAGCAGCCCACCTAGCAGCTCCTACGAGCAGTACTTC. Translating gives CASSPPSSSYEQYF.

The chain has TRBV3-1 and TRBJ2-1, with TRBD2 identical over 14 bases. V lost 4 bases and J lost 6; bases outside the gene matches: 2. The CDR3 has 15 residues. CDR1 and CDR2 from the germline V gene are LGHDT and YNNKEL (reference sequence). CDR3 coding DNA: TGTGCCAGCAGCCGGGGACTAGCGGGGGTCAATGAGCAGTTCTTC. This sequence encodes CASSRGLAGVNEQFF.

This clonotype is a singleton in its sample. CDR3 DNA: TGTGCCAGCAGCCAAGATTGGGATACGCAGTATTTT. Amino acid sequence: CASSQDWDTQYF. This chain joins TRBV16 and TRBJ2-3; D ambiguous. The ends were cut back, 2 bases at V and 6 bases at J, with 6 bases in the middle. Germline V gene data show CDR1 as KGHSY and CDR2 as FQNENV. The CDR3 length is 12 residues.

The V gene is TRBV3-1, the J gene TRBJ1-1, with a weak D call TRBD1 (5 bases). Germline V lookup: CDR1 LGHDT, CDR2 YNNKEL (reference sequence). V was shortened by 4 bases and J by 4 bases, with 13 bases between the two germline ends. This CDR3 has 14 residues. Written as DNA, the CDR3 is TGTGCCAGCAGCCCTCTCGGAGGGGCCACTGAAGCTTTCTTT. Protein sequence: CASSPLGGATEAFF.

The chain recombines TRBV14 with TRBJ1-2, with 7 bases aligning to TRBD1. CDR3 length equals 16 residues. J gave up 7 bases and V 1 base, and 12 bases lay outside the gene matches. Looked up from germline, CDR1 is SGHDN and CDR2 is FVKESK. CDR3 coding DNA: TGTGCCAGCAGCCAAGTGCCCAGGGGGTTGGTCGGTGGCTACACCTTC. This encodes CASSQVPRGLVGGYTF.

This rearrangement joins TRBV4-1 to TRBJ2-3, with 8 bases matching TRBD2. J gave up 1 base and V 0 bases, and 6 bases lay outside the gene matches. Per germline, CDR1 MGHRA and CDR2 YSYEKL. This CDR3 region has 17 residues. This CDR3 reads CASSQDVAGGRTDTQYF. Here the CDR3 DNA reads TGCGCCAGCAGCCAAGATGTTGCGGGGGGCCGCACAGATACGCAGTATTTT.